The 22 T cell receptor beta chains below come from one sample, sequenced in a study of CD8 T cells in Susac syndrome. Reverse transcription of roughly 0.5 to 1 ug RNA was carried out with random hexamers. MiXCR was run by TCRdb on the immunoSEQ multiplex PCR reads, yielding one entry per CDR3 protein. The sample shows roughly 140,000 distinct CDR3 sequences, approximately 96% of them seen only once. Material for sequencing was CD4+ T cells from PBMCs. Receptors were obtained from a human donor with Susac syndrome.

The chain is built from TRBV7-2 and TRBJ2-6; D is perhaps TRBD2 (5 bases). CDR1 and CDR2 (germline): SGHTA, FQGNSA. The V end was cut by 9 bases, the J end by 0 bases, with 6 bases between. This CDR3 is built from 13 residues. In DNA form, the CDR3 reads TGTGCCAGGCGGGTCTCTGGGGCCAACGTCCTGACTTTC. Protein product: CARRVSGANVLTF.

V gene TRBV10-3 combines with J gene TRBJ2-1, with D maybe TRBD2 (7 bases). The germline CDR1 and CDR2 sequences are ENHRY and SYGVKD. The CDR3 has 15 amino acids. The germline V and J ends were trimmed by 3 bases and 2 bases, with 11 bases remaining between them. The CDR3 bases are TGTGCCATCAGTGATTCGGGGGGCACCTACAATGAGCAGTTCTTC. It translates to CAISDSGGTYNEQFF.

Regarding this clonotype: This is likely a read error, given that the CDR3 carries no conserved phenylalanine or tryptophan at its end. The limits of the CDR3 on the DNA are not certain, so only TCRdb's listed CDR3 is given. The rearrangement joins TRBV5-5 to TRBJ2-7; TRBD1, the table's D call, lacks a check against the DNA. The length of the CDR3 is 12 amino acids, counting both ends. Germline V gives CDR1 SGHKS, CDR2 YYEKEE (reference sequence). The CDR3 spells CASSLTGTGFSL.

V and J are TRBV20-1 and TRBJ1-1; no clear D gene. Germline-derived CDR1 and CDR2 are DFQATT and SNEGSKA (reference sequence). Trimming took off 2 bases at V and 4 bases at J, with 5 bases between the two ends. The CDR3 totals 11 residues. CDR3 bases: TGCAGTGCTAGATGGGGCACTGAAGCTTTCTTT. Its protein product is CSARWGTEAFF.

This clonotype was detected only a few times. CDR3 nucleotides: TGCAGCGTTCGGACTAGCGGGAGGGCCGTCTACGAGCAGTACTTC. This sequence encodes CSVRTSGRAVYEQYF. The chain combines TRBV29-1 with TRBJ2-7; 15 bases agree with TRBD2. The germline gives CDR1 SQVTM, CDR2 ANQGSEA. Trimming cost V 5 bases and J 3 bases; bases outside gene matches: 5. The CDR3 contains 15 residues.

This rearrangement joins TRBV2 to TRBJ1-5, with a tentative D call TRBD1 (6 bases). V was shortened by 5 bases and J by 2 bases, with 10 bases between the two germline ends. Per germline, CDR1 SNHLY and CDR2 FYNNEI. The CDR3 length is 14 residues. The CDR3 nucleotides are TGTGCCAGCAGTCACAGGGAACGCAATCAGCCCCAGCATTTT. Its translation is CASSHRERNQPQHF.

V is TRBV12-3 or TRBV12-4 and J is TRBJ1-1; D is ambiguous. The ends were cut back, 5 bases at V and 10 bases at J, with 17 bases in the middle. There are 13 residues in the CDR3. CDR3 region: CASSPPSSFVAFF. CDR3 sequence (DNA): TGTGCCAGCAGTCCCCCGAGCTCATTTGTAGCTTTCTTT.

This clonotype was observed a few times. The chain joins TRBV9 to TRBJ2-7; tentatively, D is TRBD2 (7 bases). From germline, CDR1 is SGDLS and CDR2 YYNGEE. CDR3 length equals 14 residues. V was shortened by 5 bases and J by 3 bases, with 15 bases between the two germline ends. The CDR3 loop reads CASSVQGGDYEQYF. The DNA for the CDR3 is TGTGCCAGCAGTGTACAGGGAGGGGACTACGAGCAGTACTTC.

This chain links TRBV28 with TRBJ1-5; weak D call: TRBD1 (5 bases). V was trimmed by 6 bases and J by 5 bases, leaving 17 bases between them. This CDR3 has 15 residues. Germline CDR1 reads MDHEN; CDR2 reads SYDVKM. The CDR3 here is CASSQTGRNYQPQHF. The CDR3 nucleotides read TGTGCCAGCAGCCAGACGGGACGGAACTATCAGCCCCAGCATTTT.

Turning to this clonotype: At one boundary the junction diverges from the germline segment, which might be a read error. J is TRBJ1-2 and V is TRBV29-1; D perhaps matches TRBD1 (6 bases). Germline values: CDR1 SQVTM, CDR2 ANQGSEA. The length of the CDR3 is 14 residues. The CDR3 loop is CSVGGPSNNHGYTF. The CDR3 nucleotides read TGCAGCGTTGGGGGGCCGTCTAATAACCATGGCTACACCTTC.

This clonotype appeared once. This sequence joins TRBV6-4 and TRBJ1-4; tentatively, D is TRBD1 (5 bases). The CDR3 contains 15 residues. The germline V and J ends were trimmed by 7 bases and 5 bases, with 17 bases remaining between them. Per the germline V gene, CDR1 is MRHNA and CDR2 is SNTAGT. In nucleotides, the CDR3 is TGTGCCAGCAAATCCCCGGGGGAGGCAAATGAAAAACTGTTTTTT. Protein product: CASKSPGEANEKLFF.

The genes are TRBV21-1 and TRBJ1-1. TRBV21-1 is described as a pseudogene. The CDR3 consists of 9 residues. CDR3 sequence (DNA): TGTGCCAGCGCTTGTGGAGCTTTCTTT. The encoded protein is CASACGAFF.

This clonotype was recorded only once. The chain couples TRBV6-5 to TRBJ1-1, with TRBD1 as a possible D gene (6 bases). The CDR3 contains 15 residues. Germline CDR1 is MNHEY and CDR2 is SVGAGI. V lost 4 bases and J lost 1, with 13 bases in between. CDR3 sequence (DNA): TGTGCCAGCAGTTTGGGAGGGGGGGCGAACACTGAAGCTTTCTTT. It is translated as CASSLGGGANTEAFF.

The chain employs TRBV20-1 and TRBJ1-4; D gene ambiguous. CDR3 size: 14 residues. CDR1 is DFQATT and CDR2 is SNEGSKA in the germline V gene (reference sequence). Between the trimmed V and J ends, which lost 0 bases and 5 bases, there was a span of 10 bases. The CDR3: CSARDPGGNEKLFF. The CDR3 DNA sequence: TGCAGTGCTAGAGATCCGGGCGGAAATGAAAAACTGTTTTTT.

The genes are TRBV20-1 and TRBJ2-7; D unclear. Looked up from germline, CDR1 is DFQATT and CDR2 is SNEGSKA (reference sequence). Trimming took off 5 bases at V and 2 bases at J, with 16 bases between the two ends. The CDR3 totals 14 residues. CDR3 sequence reads: CSARTVDFTYEQYF. The CDR3 DNA reads as TGCAGTGCTCGGACGGTCGACTTCACCTACGAGCAGTACTTC.

CDR3 sequence reads: CASSSAGAGDTQYF. CDR3 nucleotides: TGTGCCAGCAGCTCGGCAGGGGCGGGAGATACGCAGTATTTT. This chain uses TRBV11-2 with TRBJ2-3, with D possibly TRBD1 on 6 matching bases. Trimming removed 4 bases at V and 5 bases at J, with 13 bases between. Germline assignment: CDR1 SGHAT and CDR2 FQNNGV. The CDR3 has 14 amino acids.

The rearrangement joins TRBV18 to TRBJ2-7, with 7 bases identical to TRBD1. Looked up from germline, CDR1 is KGHSH and CDR2 is LQKENI. Trimming took 3 bases from V and 6 from J; bases not matched to a gene: 8. This CDR3 contains 14 residues. The CDR3 region is CASSPGTESPEQYF. CDR3 sequence (DNA): TGTGCCAGCTCACCGGGGACAGAATCTCCCGAGCAGTACTTC. The whole variable domain, filled in from reference TRBV18 and TRBJ2-7, reads NAGVMQNPRHLVRRRGQEARLRCSPMKGHSHVYWYRQLPEEGLKFMVYLQKENIIDESGMPKERFSAEFPKEGPSILRIQQVVRGDSAAYFCASSPGTESPEQYFGPGTRLTVT.

This rearrangement joins TRBV9 to TRBJ1-1; tentative D call: TRBD1 (5 bases). Germline lookup yields CDR1 SGDLS and CDR2 YYNGEE. The CDR3 has 14 residues. Trimming took 4 bases from V and 6 from J, leaving 16 bases between them. The CDR3 loop reads CASSNQPGLSEAFF. DNA for the CDR3: TGTGCCAGCAGCAACCAGCCAGGGCTTTCTGAAGCTTTCTTT.

The CDR3 region is CASSFTGGGGLNEQFF. Here the CDR3 DNA reads TGTGCCAGCAGCTTCACTGGTGGGGGGGGCCTCAATGAGCAGTTCTTC. This chain links TRBV7-2 with TRBJ2-1, with a tentative D call TRBD2 (7 bases). Germline loops: CDR1 SGHTA, CDR2 FQGNSA. The V end was cut by 3 bases, the J end by 6 bases, with 18 bases between. The CDR3 contains 16 residues. The full variable domain, rest sourced from reference TRBV7-2 and TRBJ2-1, is GAGVSQSPSNKVTEKGKDVELRCDPISGHTALYWYRQSLGQGLEFLIYFQGNSAPDKSGLPSDRFSAERTGGSVSTLTIQRTQQEDSAVYLCASSFTGGGGLNEQFFGPGTRLTVL.

The chain recombines TRBV4-1 with TRBJ1-2; D ambiguous. CDR3 length: 15 amino acids. The germline V gene encodes CDR1 MGHRA and CDR2 YSYEKL. V dropped 0 bases and J dropped 5 bases, with 13 bases sitting between them. The CDR3 loop reads CASSQETARRYGYTF. CDR3 DNA: TGCGCCAGCAGCCAAGAAACAGCCCGCCGGTATGGCTACACCTTC.

J is TRBJ2-1 and V is TRBV7-2; TRBD2 agrees at 9 bases. Germline trimming cut 6 bases from V and 4 bases from J; bases unmatched to any gene: 7. The CDR3 is 15 amino acids. Per germline, CDR1 SGHTA and CDR2 FQGNSA. This CDR3 is CASSPPGLAYNEQFF. The CDR3 DNA is TGTGCCAGCAGTCCCCCGGGACTAGCTTACAATGAGCAGTTCTTC.

This rearrangement joins TRBV4-2 to TRBJ2-1; 8 bases fit TRBD2. The junction had 5 bases not matched to a gene; V was cut back by 7 bases and J by 0 bases. Germline V CDR1 and CDR2: LGHNA, YNFKEQ. CDR3 length equals 15 residues. This chain's CDR3 is CASTRSGGSYNEQFF. DNA for the CDR3: TGTGCCAGCACCCGCAGCGGGGGCTCCTACAATGAGCAGTTCTTC.